Below are 24 T cell receptor gamma chains sequenced from a single sample in a study of Vδ1+ human thymocytes. Study conclusions and caveats: In the thymus, TRG and TRD repertoires looked highly polyclonal with Gaussian CDR3 lengths.

Their target antigens are unknown. Extracted RNA was reverse transcribed into cDNA. Pooled V-gene forward primers with one constant-region reverse primer generated the CDR3 amplicons by multiplex PCR. TCRdb repeated clone calling on the multiplex PCR reads with CATT. The table shows tens of thousands of gamma-chain clones, with about an eighth occurring only once. Sequencing input: Vdelta1+ gamma-delta thymocytes from the thymus. The subset denotes: FACS-sorted CD3+ TCRalphabeta- TCRVdelta1+ TCRVdelta2- thymocytes. All receptors derive from a child under three years old who had congenital heart surgery.

The chain joins TRGV2 to TRGJP1. V was pared by 0 bases and J by 8 bases, with 9 bases of the junction left unmatched. Germline CDR1 reads EGSNGY; CDR2 reads YDSYNSKV. The CDR3 spans 15 residues. The CDR3 coding sequence is TGTGCCACCTGGGACGGGCCGGGAAGGGGTTGGTTCAAGATATTT. Amino acids: CATWDGPGRGWFKIF.

This clone was found a few times. This sequence joins TRGV3 and TRGJ1 or TRGJ2. This CDR3 has 15 residues. The germline V gene encodes CDR1 VTNTFY and CDR2 YDVSTARD (reference sequence). J was trimmed by 0 bases and V by 3 bases; bases with no gene match: 8. The CDR3 coding sequence is TGTGCCACCTGGGACCCTAATTCGAATTATTATAAGAAACTCTTT. This gives the protein CATWDPNSNYYKKLF.

In its sample, this clone was seen a few times. The V gene is TRGV8, the J gene TRGJP2. This CDR3 has 13 amino acids. The germline V gene has CDR1 VENAVY and CDR2 YDSYNSRV. The V segment lost 2 bases and the J segment 6 bases; nucleotides outside the gene matches: 3. The CDR3 DNA is TGTGCCACCTGGGATATTCGTGATTGGATCAAGACGTTT. This sequence encodes CATWDIRDWIKTF.

A note on this clone: With a much larger clone just one base away, this may be a read error. The sample holds other DNA sequences that translate to the same CDR3. This chain joins TRGV5 and TRGJ1 or TRGJ2. V dropped 0 bases and J dropped 6; count of bases not matched to a gene: 5. The CDR3 sequence is 13 residues long. Germline lookup yields CDR1 VINAFY and CDR2 YDVSNSKD. CDR3 in amino acids: CATWDRPFYKKLF. The CDR3 DNA follows: TGTGCCACCTGGGACAGGCCCTTTTATAAGAAACTCTTT.

The sample holds a few counts of this clone. The chain is built from TRGV3 and TRGJ1 or TRGJ2. Trimming removed 3 bases from V and 1 base from J; junction bases left unmatched: 9. Germline V gene sequence: CDR1 VTNTFY, CDR2 YDVSTARD (reference sequence). The length of the CDR3 is 15 residues. CDR3 protein: CATWDPGGNYYKKLF. The CDR3 DNA follows: TGTGCCACCTGGGACCCAGGCGGTAATTATTATAAGAAACTCTTT.

Turning to this clone: Other DNA sequences in the sample encode the same CDR3. This rearrangement joins TRGV5 to TRGJ1 or TRGJ2. J lost 6 bases, V lost 1 base, and 9 bases had no gene match. This CDR3 comprises 14 residues. Germline CDR1 is VINAFY and CDR2 is YDVSNSKD. CDR3 sequence (DNA): TGTGCCACCTGGGACAGCCTACGTCGTTATAAGAAACTCTTT. Residues: CATWDSLRRYKKLF.

A note on this clone: Germline and junction disagree at one end, which may indicate a read error. This chain connects TRGV9 to TRGJP. There are 11 residues in the CDR3. The germline gives CDR1 GITISATS, CDR2 ISYDGTV (reference sequence). Here the CDR3 reads CASWRVELKVF. The DNA for the CDR3 is TGTGCCTCGTGGCGGGTGGAACTCAAGGTATTT.

The rearrangement joins TRGV3 to TRGJ1 or TRGJ2. After removal of 0 bases from V and 10 bases from J, the junction contained 15 bases not matched to a gene. Germline V gene sequence: CDR1 VTNTFY, CDR2 YDVSTARD (reference sequence). The CDR3 loop spans 15 amino acids. DNA for the CDR3: TGTGCCACCTGGGACAGGCCTGTTATGTTTGCCAAGAAACTCTTT. This gives the protein CATWDRPVMFAKKLF.

Sample share makes this clone medium-sized (0.01 to 0.1%). V and J are TRGV9 and TRGJ1 or TRGJ2. CDR1 and CDR2 from the germline V gene are GITISATS and ISYDGTV (reference sequence). This CDR3 is built from 13 residues. J lost 10 bases, V lost 0 bases, and 9 bases had no gene match. The DNA for the CDR3 is TGTGCCTTGTGGGAGGTGCACCTTGACAAGAAACTCTTT. It yields the protein CALWEVHLDKKLF.

The chain recombines TRGV4 with TRGJ1 or TRGJ2. Germline CDR1 EGSTGY, CDR2 YDSYTSSV. The CDR3 is 14 residues long. V shed 6 bases, J shed 3 bases, and the junction held 11 bases outside the gene matches. The CDR3 nucleotides are TGTGCCACCTGGAAGCCCAAGCCTTATTATAAGAAACTCTTT. It is translated as CATWKPKPYYKKLF.

The rearrangement uses TRGV4 and TRGJ1 or TRGJ2. Germline V gene data show CDR1 as EGSTGY and CDR2 as YDSYTSSV. The CDR3 extends over 13 amino acids. J gave up 5 bases and V 6 bases, and 10 bases lay outside the gene matches. CDR3 nucleotides: TGTGCCACCTGGATAAATTACGATTATAAGAAACTCTTT. It encodes CATWINYDYKKLF.

This clone was counted only a few times. The chain has TRGV3 and TRGJ1 or TRGJ2. The J segment lost 8 bases and the V segment lost 6 bases, leaving 7 bases of the junction unmatched. Germline loops: CDR1 VTNTFY, CDR2 YDVSTARD (reference sequence). The CDR3 is 11 residues long. CDR3 sequence (DNA): TGTGCCACCTGGACGGCCAATAAGAAACTCTTT. Amino acids: CATWTANKKLF.

The chain couples TRGV4 to TRGJ1 or TRGJ2. V lost 0 bases to trimming and J lost 7 bases; unmatched junction nucleotides: 12. The germline CDR1 and CDR2 sequences are EGSTGY and YDSYTSSV. The CDR3 has 15 residues. The CDR3 is CATWDGPAIPYKKLF. DNA for the CDR3: TGTGCCACCTGGGATGGGCCCGCTATTCCGTATAAGAAACTCTTT.

The chain uses TRGV3 and TRGJ1 or TRGJ2. Germline trimming cut 3 bases from V and 10 bases from J; bases unmatched to any gene: 9. CDR1 and CDR2 from the germline V gene are VTNTFY and YDVSTARD (reference sequence). The CDR3 covers 12 residues. In nucleotides, the CDR3 is TGTGCCACCTGGGACGGGTTATTCAAGAAACTCTTT. Its translation is CATWDGLFKKLF.

The sample holds a few counts of this clone. The genes are TRGV4 and TRGJP2. Germline-derived CDR1 and CDR2 are EGSTGY and YDSYTSSV. Trimming took 4 bases from V and 3 from J; bases not matched to a gene: 8. This CDR3 contains 15 residues. CDR3 sequence reads: CATWDRRGSDWIKTF. The CDR3 coding sequence is TGTGCCACCTGGGACCGCCGGGGTAGTGATTGGATCAAGACGTTT.

This chain connects TRGV4 to TRGJP2. V was pared by 0 bases and J by 1 base, with 20 bases of the junction left unmatched. This CDR3 contains 21 residues. Germline assignment: CDR1 EGSTGY and CDR2 YDSYTSSV. The CDR3, as DNA: TGTGCCACCTGGGATGGGCCGCCAACCCTAGCCGTCTTTAGTAGTGATTGGATCAAGACGTTT. Protein: CATWDGPPTLAVFSSDWIKTF.

This clone was picked up a small number of times. The chain recombines TRGV4 with TRGJ1 or TRGJ2. In germline, CDR1 is EGSTGY, CDR2 YDSYTSSV. Trimming at V came to 4 bases and at J to 5 bases, leaving 20 bases not matched to a gene. This CDR3 has 17 residues. CDR3 coding DNA: TGTGCCACCTGGGACGGGCTGGGGGCAGGGGAGAATTATAAGAAACTCTTT. Protein: CATWDGLGAGENYKKLF.

To note about this clone: A much larger clone lies a single base off, so this may be a read error. The chain joins TRGV5 to TRGJ1 or TRGJ2. The CDR3 is made up of 13 amino acids. Germline CDR1 and CDR2: VINAFY and YDVSNSKD. V shed 3 bases and J 3 bases; nucleotides not matched to a gene: 5. The CDR3, as DNA: TGTGCCACCTGGGACGGCACTTATTATAAGAAACTCTTT. As protein: CATWDGTYYKKLF.

V usage is TRGV9 and J usage is TRGJ1 or TRGJ2. J was trimmed by 0 bases and V by 4 bases; bases with no gene match: 21. The germline V gene encodes CDR1 GITISATS and CDR2 ISYDGTV (reference sequence). This CDR3 has 19 amino acids. The CDR3 nucleotides are TGTGCCTTGTGGGACCCTCCGAACTCCTCATCTCGGAATTATTATAAGAAACTCTTT. Protein: CALWDPPNSSSRNYYKKLF.

The chain combines TRGV4 with TRGJ1 or TRGJ2. The CDR3 has 11 amino acids. Trimming at V came to 9 bases and at J to 2 bases, leaving 4 bases not matched to a gene. Germline V CDR1 and CDR2: EGSTGY, YDSYTSSV. CDR3 loop: CATPHYYKKLF. CDR3 nucleotide sequence: TGTGCCACCCCTCATTATTATAAGAAACTCTTT.

The V gene is TRGV9, the J gene TRGJ1 or TRGJ2. This CDR3 is 16 amino acids long. V lost 0 bases and J lost 5; bases outside the gene matches: 13. CDR1 GITISATS and CDR2 ISYDGTV come from the germline V gene (reference sequence). In nucleotides, the CDR3 is TGTGCCTTGTGGGAGGTGCGGCGTTGGGTCAATTATAAGAAACTCTTT. Translating gives CALWEVRRWVNYKKLF.

The J gene is TRGJ1 or TRGJ2, the V gene TRGV8. V shed 2 bases and J 8 bases; nucleotides not matched to a gene: 9. CDR1 and CDR2 (germline): VENAVY, YDSYNSRV. CDR3 length: 13 amino acids. This chain's CDR3 is CATWDKSPHKKLF. The CDR3 DNA follows: TGTGCCACCTGGGATAAATCCCCCCATAAGAAACTCTTT.

This clone has only a few counts. The chain links TRGV9 to TRGJ1 or TRGJ2. The CDR3 length is 14 residues. Germline V gene data show CDR1 as GITISATS and CDR2 as ISYDGTV (reference sequence). J lost 4 bases, V lost 4 bases, and 10 bases had no gene match. The CDR3 loop is CALWEAPWYYKKLF. CDR3 sequence (DNA): TGTGCCTTGTGGGAAGCCCCTTGGTATTATAAGAAACTCTTT.

This clone was picked up a small number of times. Distinct nucleotide sequences in the sample also encode this CDR3. The chain has TRGV9 and TRGJ1 or TRGJ2. The CDR3 extends over 13 amino acids. The germline CDR1 and CDR2 sequences are GITISATS and ISYDGTV (reference sequence). J gave up 6 bases and V 1 base, and 6 bases lay outside the gene matches. CDR3: CALWEVLGYKKLF. CDR3 DNA: TGTGCCTTGTGGGAGGTTCTGGGTTATAAGAAACTCTTT.